This TCR beta chain comes out of a study of early T cells in non-severe SARS-CoV-2 infection. Study as a whole: Unsorted whole blood bulk RNA was sequenced, with unpaired chains.

Researchers tagged individual cDNA molecules with unique molecular identifiers. A single record per CDR3 protein comes from TCRdb applying MiXCR to the 5' RACE reads. Of 25,000 to 30,000 distinct CDR3 sequences listed, around 4% are singletons. Study-wide results and limits: A preference for anti-spike CD8 responses marked VDJdb matching, which missed private and CD4 specificities.

This clonotype occurred a few times. Its specificity is not known. Unmatched junction bases numbered 2, after V lost 4 bases and J lost 7 bases. The CDR3 has 13 amino acids. Germline loops: CDR1 SGHDN, CDR2 FVKESK. The V gene is TRBV14, the J gene TRBJ2-2; 8 bases are shared with TRBD1. The specimen was whole blood. This receptor was taken from an adult who was a healthcare worker with PCR-confirmed SARS-CoV-2 infection or an uninfected control (not recorded which). The CDR3 protein is CASSLQGGGELFF. The CDR3 DNA reads TGTGCCAGCAGCCTACAGGGGGGCGGGGAGCTGTTTTTT. The full variable domain, with the rest looked up from reference TRBV14 and TRBJ2-2, is EAGVTQFPSHSVIEKGQTVTLRCDPISGHDNLYWYRRVMGKEIKFLLHFVKESKQDESGMPNNRFLAERTGGTYSTLKVQPAELEDSGVYFCASSLQGGGELFFGEGSRLTVL.